This T cell receptor (beta chain) was observed in a study of T cell responses to AZD1222 COVID-19 vaccine. Regarding the study as a whole: Donors, mostly white British, included more females; clonal diversity was possibly underestimated.

Profiled with immunoSEQ multiplex PCR; TCRdb holds only in-frame clones, not every one. The sample has some 120,000 clones; roughly 87% are singletons. This clone was seen only once. The antigen remains unidentified. Trimming removed 5 bases from V and 6 bases from J; junction bases left unmatched: 3. This CDR3 region has 13 residues. This receptor was obtained from an adult in good health. The chain employs TRBV12-3 or TRBV12-4 and TRBJ2-2; the match to TRBD1 covers 7 bases. Sample: peripheral blood, taken on day 0 of AZD1222 vaccination. CDR3 in DNA: TGTGCCAGCAGTCAGGGACAGTCCGGGGAGCTGTTTTTT. This encodes CASSQGQSGELFF.